Listed here are 28 T cell receptor beta chains from one sample, sequenced in a study of blood T cell repertoires in COVID-19 (dated by TCRdb to the early 2020s). Library prep was done by the immunoSEQ multiplex PCR assay. TCRdb carries this immuneACCESS record with in-frame sequences only. Its versions omit some clonotypes, under half of them owing to an unresolved V gene in the studies checked, with the rest unexplained. The sample records fewer than 350,000 clones, 88% of which are singletons. The top ten constitute just over 1% of the sample. Source material: PBMCs or T cells enriched from blood (not recorded which). These receptors were collected from a woman in her twenties or thirties who had been exposed to COVID-19.

This chain uses TRBV11-2 with TRBJ2-7; TRBD2 aligns across 12 bases. Per germline, CDR1 SGHAT and CDR2 FQNNGV. CDR3 length equals 14 residues. V gave up 6 bases and J gave up 2 bases; unmatched junction bases: 2. The CDR3 loop is CASRRTSGTYEQYF. CDR3 bases: TGTGCCAGCAGGCGGACTAGCGGGACCTACGAGCAGTACTTC.

This chain joins TRBV5-8 and TRBJ2-5; perhaps TRBD2 as D (5 bases). The length of the CDR3 is 15 residues. Germline V lookup: CDR1 SGHTS, CDR2 YDEGEE. Trimming cost V 1 base and J 2 bases, with 12 bases left between them. The CDR3 sequence: CASSLRQRNQETQYF. For the CDR3, the DNA is TGTGCCAGCAGCTTGCGCCAGCGGAATCAAGAGACCCAGTACTTC.

On this clone: One end of the junction is discordant with germline, which a read error may explain. The genes are TRBV5-1 and TRBJ2-7; 10 nucleotides agree with TRBD1. The CDR3 runs 16 residues. Germline assignment: CDR1 SGHRS and CDR2 YFSETQ. CDR3 protein: CARSWGGTGVPYEQYF. The CDR3 DNA is TGCGCCCGCAGCTGGGGGGGGACAGGGGTCCCCTACGAGCAGTACTTC.

The chain links TRBV28 to TRBJ2-2, with TRBD2 identical over 13 bases. The CDR3 consists of 18 residues. J was trimmed by 1 base and V by 5 bases; bases with no gene match: 7. Germline V gene lookup returns CDR1 MDHEN and CDR2 SYDVKM. In nucleotides, the CDR3 is TGTGCCAGCAGTCCTCTAGGACTAGCGGGAGAGAACACCGGGGAGCTGTTTTTT. It encodes CASSPLGLAGENTGELFF.

The chain employs TRBV4-2 and TRBJ1-2, with a possible D match to TRBD1 (6 bases). The CDR3 spans 17 residues. Trimming removed 0 bases at V and 8 bases at J, with 22 bases between. Germline values: CDR1 LGHNA, CDR2 YNFKEQ. CDR3 loop: CASSQELDSAPERGYTF. CDR3 DNA sequence: TGTGCCAGCAGCCAAGAGTTGGACAGTGCCCCTGAGAGGGGCTACACCTTC.

The genes are TRBV5-1 and TRBJ2-1, with D unclear. Trimming removed 0 bases from V and 5 bases from J, with 9 bases in between. This CDR3 comprises 14 residues. The germline CDR1 and CDR2 sequences are SGHRS and YFSETQ. The CDR3 sequence: CASSLDSGHNEQFF. Written as DNA, the CDR3 is TGCGCCAGCAGCTTGGACAGTGGGCACAATGAGCAGTTCTTC.

The rearrangement links TRBV7-6 to TRBJ2-3, with D possibly TRBD1 on 5 matching bases. Trimming took off 7 bases at V and 0 bases at J, with 17 bases between the two ends. Germline-derived CDR1 and CDR2 are SGHVS and FNYEAQ. The CDR3 loop spans 16 amino acids. The CDR3 DNA reads as TGTGCCAGCACTACGATGTGGGGCCCAAGCACAGATACGCAGTATTTT. This sequence encodes CASTTMWGPSTDTQYF. Together with reference TRBV7-6 and TRBJ2-3, the CDR3 gives the full variable domain: GAGVSQSPRYKVTKRGQDVALRCDPISGHVSLYWYRQALGQGPEFLTYFNYEAQQDKSGLPNDRFSAERPEGSISTLTIQRTEQRDSAMYRCASTTMWGPSTDTQYFGPGTRLTVL.

This clone was seen just once. This chain joins TRBV12-3 or TRBV12-4 and TRBJ2-1, with 10 bases fitting TRBD2. The CDR3 extends over 12 amino acids. The V gene end was trimmed by 5 bases and the J gene end by 15 bases; junction bases not matched to a gene: 7. In nucleotides, the CDR3 is TGTGCCAGCAGTCCTAGCGGGAGATGGGGGTTCTTC. Protein sequence: CASSPSGRWGFF.

The rearrangement joins TRBV5-1 to TRBJ1-1, with D possibly TRBD1 on 5 matching bases. Between the trimmed V and J ends, which lost 0 bases and 5 bases, there was a span of 17 bases. CDR3 length: 16 amino acids. In germline, CDR1 is SGHRS, CDR2 YFSETQ. The CDR3 is CASSLGPQGVGTEAFF. The CDR3 bases are TGCGCCAGCAGCTTGGGGCCTCAAGGGGTAGGGACTGAAGCTTTCTTT.

The chain joins TRBV28 to TRBJ1-4, with D perhaps TRBD1 (6 bases). The CDR3 runs 17 residues. In germline, CDR1 is MDHEN, CDR2 SYDVKM. The V end was cut by 4 bases, the J end by 6 bases, with 21 bases between. In nucleotides, the CDR3 is TGTGCCAGCAGTTACCCGCCCGCAGGGGCCCCTCATGAAAAACTGTTTTTT. Translating it yields CASSYPPAGAPHEKLFF.

The chain couples TRBV7-9 to TRBJ2-3, with D unresolved. The germline V gene encodes CDR1 SEHNR and CDR2 FQNEAQ (reference sequence). V was clipped by 5 bases and J by 4 bases, with 13 bases between them. This CDR3 has 14 residues. DNA of the CDR3: TGTGCCAGCAGCCGCGGAGCCCCAGCAGATACGCAGTATTTT. This gives the protein CASSRGAPADTQYF.

The CDR3 protein is CASSLGGLLDTQYF. The CDR3 DNA reads as TGTGCCAGCAGTTTAGGGGGACTCCTAGATACGCAGTATTTT. The chain uses TRBV27 and TRBJ2-3; D is perhaps TRBD2 (6 bases). Germline V gives CDR1 MNHEY, CDR2 SMNVEV (reference sequence). CDR3 length: 14 amino acids. V was cut by 2 bases and J by 5 bases, with 11 bases left in between.

The chain joins TRBV5-1 to TRBJ2-6; TRBD1 agrees at 7 bases. The CDR3 runs to 18 residues. The germline gives CDR1 SGHRS, CDR2 YFSETQ. Unmatched junction bases numbered 8, after V lost 2 bases and J lost 0 bases. The CDR3 coding sequence is TGCGCCAGCAGCTTACGACAGGGAGACTCCTCTGGGGCCAACGTCCTGACTTTC. This codes for CASSLRQGDSSGANVLTF.

This clone was found once. The chain combines TRBV13 with TRBJ2-7, with 7 positions matching TRBD2. CDR1 is PRHDT and CDR2 is FYEKMQ in the germline V gene (reference sequence). The V and J ends lost 1 base and 4 bases, in that order; junction bases with no gene match: 4. The CDR3 spans 14 residues. The CDR3 spells CASSLVGAGYEQYF. Written as DNA, the CDR3 is TGTGCCAGCAGCTTAGTGGGAGCGGGGTACGAGCAGTACTTC.

The V and J genes are TRBV7-6 and TRBJ1-3, with 8 bases identical to TRBD1. CDR1 SGHVS and CDR2 FNYEAQ come from the germline V gene. The V gene end was trimmed by 5 bases and the J gene end by 2 bases; junction bases not matched to a gene: 5. CDR3 length: 15 amino acids. CDR3 nucleotides: TGTGCCAGCAGCCTGGACAGGGTACCTGGAAACACCATATATTTT. It is translated as CASSLDRVPGNTIYF.

V gene TRBV28 combines with J gene TRBJ2-7; 8 positions agree with TRBD2. The germline CDR1 and CDR2 sequences are MDHEN and SYDVKM. The CDR3 runs 15 residues. Unmatched junction bases numbered 13, after V lost 6 bases and J lost 6 bases. The CDR3 loop reads CASSTPSGLVFEQYF. Here the CDR3 DNA reads TGTGCCAGCAGCACCCCTTCGGGACTAGTTTTCGAGCAGTACTTC.

The chain recombines TRBV27 with TRBJ1-1, with D tentatively TRBD1 (5 bases). The germline V and J ends were trimmed by 3 bases and 8 bases, with 10 bases remaining between them. Germline CDR1 reads MNHEY; CDR2 reads SMNVEV (reference sequence). The CDR3 has 12 amino acids. CDR3 sequence (DNA): TGTGCCAGCAGTTTCAGGGTCTCCGAAGCTTTCTTT. Encoded protein: CASSFRVSEAFF.

The DNA of the CDR3 is TGTGCCAGTAAAGTGAACAGGGTCCGCAGCGGGGAGCTGTTTTTT. Protein product: CASKVNRVRSGELFF. The chain links TRBV19 to TRBJ2-2; TRBD1 might be the D (6 bases). Trimming took off 7 bases at V and 7 bases at J, with 19 bases between the two ends. Germline CDR1 reads LNHDA; CDR2 reads SQIVND (reference sequence). The CDR3 length is 15 residues.

This chain connects TRBV5-1 to TRBJ1-2; D gene uncertain. Trimming left V 0 bases short and J 8 bases short, with 11 bases between. The CDR3 is made up of 13 amino acids. The germline V gene has CDR1 SGHRS and CDR2 YFSETQ. CDR3 DNA: TGCGCCAGCAGCTTGGGCTCCACCGGGGGCTACACCTTC. It yields the protein CASSLGSTGGYTF.

J is TRBJ2-3 and V is TRBV19; weak D call: TRBD1 (5 bases). Germline V gene lookup returns CDR1 LNHDA and CDR2 SQIVND (reference sequence). There are 16 residues in the CDR3. Trimming took off 2 bases at V and 3 bases at J, with 15 bases between the two ends. The CDR3 is CASSITPPQVTDTQYF. CDR3 nucleotides: TGTGCCAGTAGTATAACTCCTCCACAGGTGACAGATACGCAGTATTTT. Combining the CDR3 with reference TRBV19 and TRBJ2-3 gives the whole variable domain DGGITQSPKYLFRKEGQNVTLSCEQNLNHDAMYWYRQDPGQGLRLIYYSQIVNDFQKGDIAEGYSVSREKKESFPLTVTSAQKNPTAFYLCASSITPPQVTDTQYFGPGTRLTVL.

The rearrangement links TRBV7-9 to TRBJ2-2; 11 bases are a match to TRBD2. Germline values: CDR1 SEHNR, CDR2 FQNEAQ (reference sequence). The CDR3 has 15 residues. The V gene end was trimmed by 5 bases and the J gene end by 3 bases; junction bases not matched to a gene: 2. The CDR3 DNA reads TGTGCCAGCAGCATGGGACTAGCGGACACCGGGGAGCTGTTTTTT. Protein: CASSMGLADTGELFF.

V is TRBV4-1 and J is TRBJ2-7; the D gene is possibly TRBD2 (7 bases). CDR3 size: 16 residues. Germline V lookup: CDR1 MGHRA, CDR2 YSYEKL. Trimming stripped 0 bases from V and 2 bases from J, with 14 bases between. The CDR3 loop reads CASSQDPGGLAYEQYF. The CDR3 DNA follows: TGCGCCAGCAGCCAAGATCCCGGGGGGCTCGCCTACGAGCAGTACTTC.

The rearrangement joins TRBV7-3 to TRBJ2-5, with a tentative D call TRBD1 (5 bases). This CDR3 has 14 residues. Germline CDR1 is SGHTA and CDR2 is FQGTGA. V was shortened by 6 bases and J by 0 bases, with 11 bases between the two germline ends. This chain's CDR3 is CASSLQGNQETQYF. The CDR3 DNA follows: TGTGCCAGCAGTTTGCAGGGAAACCAAGAGACCCAGTACTTC.

The chain is built from TRBV9 and TRBJ1-1; 9 bases are a match to TRBD1. The germline gives CDR1 SGDLS, CDR2 YYNGEE. The CDR3 has 15 residues. Trimming removed 3 bases from V and 8 bases from J; junction bases left unmatched: 11. The CDR3 region has the DNA TGTGCCAGCAGCGGGACAGGGGACGTGTGGGAGGAAGCTTTCTTT. This codes for CASSGTGDVWEEAFF.

The chain recombines TRBV18 with TRBJ1-2; 9 bases map to TRBD1. The germline V gene has CDR1 KGHSH and CDR2 LQKENI. The CDR3 contains 14 residues. V gave up 4 bases and J gave up 6 bases; unmatched junction bases: 6. The CDR3 loop is CASSRTGGDDGYTF. The CDR3, as DNA: TGTGCCAGCTCACGAACAGGGGGCGACGATGGCTACACCTTC.

The chain uses TRBV30 and TRBJ1-3, with D maybe TRBD1 (6 bases). The CDR3 consists of 14 residues. From germline, CDR1 is GTSNPN and CDR2 SVGIG (reference sequence). V was pared by 5 bases and J by 4 bases, with 15 bases between. CDR3 DNA sequence: TGTGCCTGGGGGGCAGGGGAGACGGGAAACACCATATATTTT. Translation gives CAWGAGETGNTIYF.

V and J are TRBV15 and TRBJ1-1, with TRBD1 as a possible D gene (5 bases). In germline, CDR1 is LNHNV, CDR2 YYDKDF (reference sequence). The CDR3 has 14 amino acids. V was cut by 0 bases and J by 1 base, with 6 bases left in between. DNA of the CDR3: TGTGCCACCAGCAGAGACAGGGAGAACACTGAAGCTTTCTTT. Its protein is CATSRDRENTEAFF.

The chain recombines TRBV7-8 with TRBJ2-1; TRBD2 matches 8 bases. The V gene's germline CDR1 is SGHVS and CDR2 FQNEAQ. V dropped 3 bases and J dropped 8; count of bases not matched to a gene: 6. The length of the CDR3 is 14 residues. The CDR3 region is CASSFSGKGDEQFF. As DNA, the CDR3 is TGTGCCAGCAGCTTTAGCGGGAAGGGGGATGAGCAGTTCTTC.